A single sample is the source of the 25 T cell receptor beta chains below, sequenced in a study of T cells after yellow fever vaccination. One entry per CDR3 protein, called by TCRdb with MiXCR from the 5' RACE reads. The sample includes 500,000 to 650,000 distinct CDR3 sequences, about 14% of them seen just once. The sequencing used PBMCs, collected on the day of the yellow fever booster vaccination. These receptors were collected from a man aged 30 to 39 who received the YFV17D yellow fever vaccine.

This clonotype has a handful of counts. The chain carries TRBV4-2 and TRBJ2-7, with 7 bases fitting TRBD2. CDR1 LGHNA and CDR2 YNFKEQ come from the germline V gene. The CDR3 consists of 14 residues. Trimming removed 2 bases from V and 6 bases from J; junction bases left unmatched: 7. Here the CDR3 DNA reads TGTGCCAGCAGCCAACTAGGGCGGGAGATCGAGCAGTACTTC. Translating gives CASSQLGREIEQYF.

This clonotype was counted between two and nine times. One end of the junction fails to match germline, which may point to a read error. The chain is built from TRBV14 and TRBJ2-1; 11 bases map to TRBD2. Germline V lookup: CDR1 SGHDN, CDR2 FVKESK. This CDR3 region has 15 residues. The chain's CDR3 is CASRLAGASFNEQFF. The CDR3, as DNA: TGTGCCAGCAGACTAGCGGGAGCTTCCTTCAATGAGCAGTTCTTC.

The CDR3 reads CASKRIRDWNMRNEQFF. CDR3 in DNA: TGTGCCAGCAAGCGAATCCGGGACTGGAATATGAGGAATGAGCAGTTCTTC. The chain links TRBV11-1 to TRBJ2-1, with a weak D call TRBD2 (6 bases). V lost 7 bases and J lost 7, with 26 bases in between. CDR1 is SGHAT and CDR2 is FQDESV in the germline V gene (reference sequence). The CDR3 totals 17 residues.

Here the CDR3 reads CASSFQGVPGANVLTF. The CDR3, as DNA: TGCGCCAGCAGCTTTCAGGGGGTTCCTGGGGCCAACGTCCTGACTTTC. The rearrangement uses TRBV5-1 and TRBJ2-6, with 7 bases matching TRBD1. CDR1 SGHRS and CDR2 YFSETQ come from the germline V gene. Germline trimming cut 2 bases from V and 2 bases from J; bases unmatched to any gene: 4. The CDR3 spans 16 residues. Supplemented by reference TRBV5-1 and TRBJ2-6, the full variable domain reads KAGVTQTPRYLIKTRGQQVTLSCSPISGHRSVSWYQQTPGQGLQFLFEYFSETQRNKGNFPGRFSGRQFSNSRSEMNVSTLELGDSALYLCASSFQGVPGANVLTFGAGSRLTVL.

This clonotype was counted only a few times. The rearrangement uses TRBV19 and TRBJ1-1, with a weak D call TRBD1 (6 bases). This CDR3 contains 16 residues. Deletions cut 0 bases from V and 1 base from J, with 12 bases between. From germline, CDR1 is LNHDA and CDR2 SQIVND (reference sequence). CDR3 amino acids: CASSIDRGPWNTEAFF. DNA for the CDR3: TGTGCCAGTAGTATAGATCGGGGGCCGTGGAACACTGAAGCTTTCTTT.

This clonotype was seen more than once but under ten times. The chain carries TRBV9 and TRBJ2-5; D remains unclear. CDR1 SGDLS and CDR2 YYNGEE come from the germline V gene. V shed 1 base and J shed 3 bases, with 7 bases lying between them. The CDR3 has 13 amino acids. CDR3 amino acids: CASSVSVKETQYF. The DNA of the CDR3 is TGTGCCAGCAGCGTATCGGTTAAAGAGACCCAGTACTTC.

V usage is TRBV25-1 and J usage is TRBJ1-2; D possibly corresponds to TRBD1 (5 bases). CDR1 is MGHDK, CDR2 SYGVNS, per germline. The CDR3 loop spans 15 amino acids. The V gene lost 0 bases and the J gene lost 6 bases, with 14 bases spanning the gap. The CDR3 region has the DNA TGTGCCAGCAGTGAATATTCGGGGGTTGGGAATGGCTACACCTTC. Its translation is CASSEYSGVGNGYTF.

The V gene is TRBV12-3 or TRBV12-4, the J gene TRBJ1-1; D remains unclear. CDR3 length: 11 residues. V lost 1 base to trimming and J lost 13 bases, with 10 bases between them. The CDR3 bases are TGTGCCAGCAGTTTAGTTAGTGGAGTTTTCTTT. Encoded protein: CASSLVSGVFF.

The rearrangement joins TRBV10-3 to TRBJ2-7; tentatively, D is TRBD2 (7 bases). This CDR3 has 16 amino acids. Trimming took 0 bases from V and 0 from J, leaving 12 bases between them. CDR1 is ENHRY, CDR2 SYGVKD, per germline. The CDR3 region is CAISESGGGSSYEQYF. The CDR3, as DNA: TGTGCCATCAGTGAGTCGGGGGGCGGGAGCTCCTACGAGCAGTACTTC.

CDR3 sequence: CASSRPWLTSGNTGELFF. The CDR3 nucleotides are TGTGCCAGCAGCCGTCCTTGGTTGACTAGCGGAAACACCGGGGAGCTGTTTTTT. This chain connects TRBV11-1 to TRBJ2-2; 9 nucleotides line up with TRBD2. Per the germline V gene, CDR1 is SGHAT and CDR2 is FQDESV (reference sequence). V was pared by 5 bases and J by 2 bases, with 12 bases of the junction left unmatched. This CDR3 contains 18 residues.

This clonotype was seen only a few times. The V call is TRBV7-8, the J call TRBJ2-1; 14 nucleotides line up with TRBD2. Germline V gene lookup returns CDR1 SGHVS and CDR2 FQNEAQ. The CDR3 consists of 17 residues. V was clipped by 5 bases and J by 9 bases; unmatched bases: 12. CDR3 DNA: TGTGCCAGCAGCCCGAAAGACCGACTAGCGGGAGGGGTTGAGCAGTTCTTC. This translates into CASSPKDRLAGGVEQFF.

This clonotype was counted a few times. V is TRBV24-1 and J is TRBJ2-1, with TRBD2 matching 8 bases. Germline values: CDR1 KGHDR, CDR2 SFDVKD. The CDR3 runs to 13 residues. V lost 7 bases to trimming and J lost 9 bases; unmatched junction nucleotides: 7. CDR3 bases: TGTGCCACCAGCGATAGCGGGAACCTTGAGCAGTTCTTC. The encoded protein is CATSDSGNLEQFF.

The chain employs TRBV6-2 or TRBV6-3 and TRBJ2-2; D is tentatively TRBD1 or TRBD2 (5 bases each). V lost 7 bases to trimming and J lost 6 bases, with 15 bases between them. CDR3 length: 14 residues. Looked up from germline, CDR1 is MNHEY and CDR2 is SVGEGT. The chain's CDR3 is CASMVGAWSGELFF. The CDR3 nucleotides are TGTGCCAGCATGGTCGGGGCTTGGTCCGGGGAGCTGTTTTTT.

This chain uses TRBV3-1 with TRBJ2-4; D is uncertain. Trimming cost V 6 bases and J 8 bases, with 11 bases left between them. The CDR3 length is 12 residues. Germline lookup yields CDR1 LGHDT and CDR2 YNNKEL (reference sequence). CDR3 in amino acids: CASRNEGYIQYF. In DNA, the CDR3 is TGTGCCAGCAGGAACGAAGGGTACATTCAGTACTTC.

The V call is TRBV12-3 or TRBV12-4, the J call TRBJ2-1; the match to TRBD2 covers 8 bases. V lost 6 bases, J lost 4 bases, and 11 bases stayed unmatched. The CDR3 runs 16 residues. CDR3 sequence: CASSSREGLRYNEQFF. CDR3 bases: TGTGCCAGCAGCTCCCGGGAGGGCCTGAGGTACAATGAGCAGTTCTTC.

This chain joins TRBV4-3 and TRBJ2-5, with 11 nucleotides matching TRBD2. Germline V gene lookup returns CDR1 LGHNA and CDR2 YSLEER. The ends lost 4 bases at V and 3 bases at J; junction bases unmatched: 13. CDR3 length: 18 residues. CDR3 nucleotide sequence: TGCGCCAGCAGCCCGACGGGCGTTGTAGCGGGAGGGAAAGAGACCCAGTACTTC. This translates into CASSPTGVVAGGKETQYF.

The rearrangement links TRBV5-4 to TRBJ2-1; the match to TRBD2 covers 9 bases. The V segment lost 7 bases and the J segment 10 bases; nucleotides outside the gene matches: 24. The CDR3 loop spans 18 amino acids. Germline assignment: CDR1 SGHNT and CDR2 YYREEE (reference sequence). In DNA, the CDR3 is TGTGCCAGCGGACACCAGCTGGGACTAGCATCGGCTCGGGGAGAGCAGTTCTTC. Translated, it gives CASGHQLGLASARGEQFF. Using reference TRBV5-4 and TRBJ2-1 for the parts outside the CDR3, the full variable domain is ETGVTQSPTHLIKTRGQQVTLRCSSQSGHNTVSWYQQALGQGPQFIFQYYREEENGRGNFPPRFSGLQFPNYSSELNVNALELDDSALYLCASGHQLGLASARGEQFFGPGTRLTVL.

This clonotype showed up just a few times. The gene calls are TRBV20-1 and TRBJ2-3; D not certain. V was pared by 3 bases and J by 2 bases, with 15 bases between. This CDR3 comprises 15 residues. Germline V gives CDR1 DFQATT, CDR2 SNEGSKA (reference sequence). The CDR3, as DNA: TGCAGTGCTAGGGAGTCTGCCGTGTTCACAGATACGCAGTATTTT. Residues: CSARESAVFTDTQYF.

CDR3 in amino acids: CASSLSAGYGYTF. The CDR3 DNA sequence: TGTGCCAGCAGTTTATCGGCCGGTTATGGCTACACCTTC. The V call is TRBV27, the J call TRBJ1-2; D unclear. The CDR3 sequence is 13 residues long. The V gene lost 0 bases and the J gene lost 5 bases, with 7 bases spanning the gap. Germline assignment: CDR1 MNHEY and CDR2 SMNVEV (reference sequence).

The V gene is TRBV12-3 or TRBV12-4, the J gene TRBJ1-5, with D unclear. Trimming cost V 2 bases and J 4 bases, with 15 bases left between them. The CDR3 has 16 amino acids. This CDR3 reads CASSLRVRTTNQPQHF. CDR3 bases: TGTGCCAGCAGTTTACGGGTGCGGACTACTAATCAGCCCCAGCATTTT.

The chain couples TRBV19 to TRBJ1-3; maybe TRBD1 (6 bases). Deletions cut 5 bases from V and 2 bases from J, with 13 bases between. The length of the CDR3 is 15 residues. CDR1 LNHDA and CDR2 SQIVND come from the germline V gene (reference sequence). Written as DNA, the CDR3 is TGTGCCAGTAGTCACCCGACAGGTCCTGGAAACACCATATATTTT. Amino acid sequence: CASSHPTGPGNTIYF.

There are a few counts of this clonotype. This chain joins TRBV5-5 and TRBJ2-7; 8 bases are shared with TRBD1. The J segment lost 5 bases and the V segment lost 3 bases, leaving 7 bases of the junction unmatched. The CDR3 extends over 14 amino acids. The germline V gene encodes CDR1 SGHKS and CDR2 YYEKEE (reference sequence). The CDR3 spells CASSSGQVVHEQYF. The CDR3 coding sequence is TGTGCCAGCAGCTCGGGACAGGTCGTTCACGAGCAGTACTTC.

V gene TRBV7-9 combines with J gene TRBJ2-7; D is ambiguous. This CDR3 is 12 amino acids long. Trimming pared 1 base from V and 5 bases from J, leaving 6 bases between. The germline CDR1 and CDR2 sequences are SEHNR and FQNEAQ (reference sequence). The CDR3 loop is CASSLEKNEQYF. CDR3 DNA: TGTGCCAGCAGCTTAGAGAAGAACGAGCAGTACTTC.

This clonotype was observed a handful of times. The chain couples TRBV6-5 to TRBJ2-7; D possibly matches TRBD1 or TRBD2 (6 bases each). This CDR3 contains 14 residues. Per the germline V gene, CDR1 is MNHEY and CDR2 is SVGAGI. V dropped 2 bases and J dropped 5 bases, with 13 bases sitting between them. Written as DNA, the CDR3 is TGTGCCAGCAGTTACGGCTGGGGGGCTCACGAGCAGTACTTC. This encodes CASSYGWGAHEQYF.

This clonotype was counted only a few times. The chain is built from TRBV20-1 and TRBJ2-1; TRBD2 matches at 13 bases. Germline CDR1 and CDR2: DFQATT and SNEGSKA (reference sequence). Losses at the gene ends were 5 bases for V and 8 bases for J; bases not matched to a gene: 15. This CDR3 is built from 17 residues. The CDR3 region is CSAYSPPGLAGIDEQFF. As DNA, the CDR3 is TGCAGTGCTTACAGCCCTCCGGGACTAGCGGGAATAGATGAGCAGTTCTTC.